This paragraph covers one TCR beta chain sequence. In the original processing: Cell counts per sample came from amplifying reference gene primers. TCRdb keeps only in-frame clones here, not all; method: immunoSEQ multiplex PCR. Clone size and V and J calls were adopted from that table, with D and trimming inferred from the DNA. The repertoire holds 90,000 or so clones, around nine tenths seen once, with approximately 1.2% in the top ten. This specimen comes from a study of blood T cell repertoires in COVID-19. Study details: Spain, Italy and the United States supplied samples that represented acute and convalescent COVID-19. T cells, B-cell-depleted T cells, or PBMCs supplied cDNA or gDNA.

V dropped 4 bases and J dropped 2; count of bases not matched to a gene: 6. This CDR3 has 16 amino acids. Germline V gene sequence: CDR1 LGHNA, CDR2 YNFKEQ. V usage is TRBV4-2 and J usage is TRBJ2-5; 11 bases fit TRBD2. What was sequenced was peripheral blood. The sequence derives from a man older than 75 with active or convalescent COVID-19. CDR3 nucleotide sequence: TGTGCCAGCAGCCTCCTAGCGGGAGGCGGTCAAGAGACCCAGTACTTC. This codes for CASSLLAGGGQETQYF.